The present T cell receptor (beta chain) was sequenced within a study of OX40 agonist ivuxolimab in advanced cancers. Study-wide results and limits: Researchers did not determine the expanded peripheral T cells' antigen specificity.

Method: immunoSEQ multiplex PCR; TCRdb's copy keeps in-frame clones and lacks some. This sample has roughly 48,000 clones, with roughly 80% found just once. Note on this clone: Its target is unknown.

The material was CD4+ or CD8+ T cells sorted from blood, obtained in a trial of the OX40 agonist ivuxolimab. The sequence derives from an adult with an advanced solid tumor such as melanoma, head and neck, liver or kidney cancer.

DNA for the CDR3: TGTGCCAGCAGCCAAGGACTGGATGAGACCCAGTACTTC. It specifies CASSQGLDETQYF. The rearrangement joins TRBV14 to TRBJ2-5, with unresolved D. V was clipped by 1 base and J by 5 bases, with 8 bases between them. CDR1 is SGHDN and CDR2 is FVKESK in the germline V gene. This CDR3 is built from 13 residues. The whole variable domain, remainder taken from reference TRBV14 and TRBJ2-5, is EAGVTQFPSHSVIEKGQTVTLRCDPISGHDNLYWYRRVMGKEIKFLLHFVKESKQDESGMPNNRFLAERTGGTYSTLKVQPAELEDSGVYFCASSQGLDETQYFGPGTRLLVL.